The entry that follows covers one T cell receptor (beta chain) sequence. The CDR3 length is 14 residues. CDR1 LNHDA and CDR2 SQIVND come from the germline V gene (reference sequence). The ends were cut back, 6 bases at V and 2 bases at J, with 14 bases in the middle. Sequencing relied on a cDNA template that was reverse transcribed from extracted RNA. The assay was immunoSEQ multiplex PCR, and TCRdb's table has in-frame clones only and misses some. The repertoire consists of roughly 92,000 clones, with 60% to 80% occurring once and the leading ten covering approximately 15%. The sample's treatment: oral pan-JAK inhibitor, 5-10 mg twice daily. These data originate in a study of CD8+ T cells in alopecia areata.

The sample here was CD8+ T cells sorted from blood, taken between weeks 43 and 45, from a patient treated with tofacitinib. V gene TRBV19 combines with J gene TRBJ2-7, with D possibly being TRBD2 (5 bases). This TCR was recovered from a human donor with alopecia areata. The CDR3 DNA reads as TGTGCCAGTAGCCTCACGGGGTCTGCCTACGAGCAGTACTTC. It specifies CASSLTGSAYEQYF.